These 21 T cell receptor beta chains came from one sample sequenced in a study of cytomegalovirus exposure and HLA in healthy donors. A multiplex PCR was run with 60 Vbeta primers and 13 Jbeta primers. Produced via immunoSEQ multiplex PCR; TCRdb's table is partial and in-frame only. Of about 120,000 clones listed, around three quarters are singletons. The sequencing input was PBMCs. The receptors derive from a woman in her twenties or thirties in good health and CMV-seronegative.

The chain recombines TRBV25-1 with TRBJ2-7; 10 bases line up with TRBD2. Germline-derived CDR1 and CDR2 are MGHDK and SYGVNS. The CDR3 length is 15 residues. Losses at the gene ends were 6 bases for V and 2 bases for J; bases not matched to a gene: 7. CDR3 sequence (DNA): TGTGCCAGCAGCCGGACTAGCGGCCCGACCTACGAGCAGTACTTC. Its protein product is CASSRTSGPTYEQYF.

The rearrangement uses TRBV5-4 and TRBJ2-7, with 8 nucleotides matching TRBD2. The germline V gene encodes CDR1 SGHNT and CDR2 YYREEE (reference sequence). J gave up 0 bases and V 1 base, and 9 bases lay outside the gene matches. The CDR3 length is 17 residues. The CDR3 DNA follows: TGTGCCAGCAGCTTGATGTTAGCGGGACTGAGCTCCTACGAGCAGTACTTC. Its protein is CASSLMLAGLSSYEQYF.

The rearrangement uses TRBV7-2 and TRBJ2-1, with TRBD2 as a possible D gene (6 bases). The V gene lost 8 bases and the J gene lost 3 bases, with 14 bases spanning the gap. The CDR3 covers 14 residues. Germline V CDR1 and CDR2: SGHTA, FQGNSA. CDR3 DNA sequence: TGTGCCAGCTCTAAGGGGCGGGGCTACAATGAGCAGTTCTTC. Amino acid sequence: CASSKGRGYNEQFF. Variable domain in full (rest from reference TRBV7-2 and TRBJ2-1): GAGVSQSPSNKVTEKGKDVELRCDPISGHTALYWYRQSLGQGLEFLIYFQGNSAPDKSGLPSDRFSAERTGGSVSTLTIQRTQQEDSAVYLCASSKGRGYNEQFFGPGTRLTVL.

The V and J genes are TRBV28 and TRBJ2-7; TRBD2 agrees at 8 bases. The J segment lost 0 bases and the V segment lost 7 bases, leaving 8 bases of the junction unmatched. From germline, CDR1 is MDHEN and CDR2 SYDVKM. This CDR3 contains 15 residues. The CDR3 here is CASTYSGVSSYEQYF. For the CDR3, the DNA is TGTGCCAGCACCTATAGCGGGGTCAGCTCCTACGAGCAGTACTTC.

This clone was counted between two and nine times. The CDR3 nucleotides read TGTGCCAGCAGTTGGGACAGTAGCACAGATACGCAGTATTTT. Residues: CASSWDSSTDTQYF. J is TRBJ2-3 and V is TRBV7-9, with TRBD1 matching 7 bases. After removal of 6 bases from V and 0 bases from J, the junction contained 3 bases not matched to a gene. The CDR3 loop spans 14 amino acids. Germline V gives CDR1 SEHNR, CDR2 FQNEAQ (reference sequence).

The chain is built from TRBV6-1 and TRBJ1-1; D possibly corresponds to TRBD1 (6 bases). This CDR3 has 13 amino acids. Germline loops: CDR1 MNHNS, CDR2 SASEGT. The ends were cut back, 5 bases at V and 2 bases at J, with 9 bases in the middle. CDR3 protein: CASSWTANTEAFF. CDR3 DNA sequence: TGTGCCAGCAGTTGGACAGCCAACACTGAAGCTTTCTTT.

The CDR3 DNA is TGCAGCGTTCAAACAGGGTGGGGTGGCTACACCTTC. Encoded protein: CSVQTGWGGYTF. The chain is built from TRBV29-1 and TRBJ1-2; D is possibly TRBD1 (6 bases). There are 12 residues in the CDR3. From germline, CDR1 is SQVTM and CDR2 ANQGSEA. V lost 5 bases and J 7 bases, leaving 14 bases between the germline ends.

The V gene is TRBV30, the J gene TRBJ2-7; possibly TRBD1 for D (6 bases). V was shortened by 0 bases and J by 12 bases, with 18 bases between the two germline ends. The germline V gene encodes CDR1 GTSNPN and CDR2 SVGIG (reference sequence). The CDR3 has 13 residues. As DNA, the CDR3 is TGTGCCTGGAGTGTAGGGAGTACAGGGTCGGTGTACTTC. Translated: CAWSVGSTGSVYF.

CDR3 bases: TGTGCCACCAGCAGAGCGACTAGCGGGGGGGAGCAGTTCTTC. Protein product: CATSRATSGGEQFF. The rearrangement uses TRBV15 and TRBJ2-1, with 13 bases lining up with TRBD2. The CDR3 loop spans 14 amino acids. Germline lookup yields CDR1 LNHNV and CDR2 YYDKDF (reference sequence). V was pared by 1 base and J by 10 bases, with 1 base of the junction left unmatched.

The chain employs TRBV28 and TRBJ1-4; TRBD1 matches at 8 bases. CDR3 size: 16 residues. Germline CDR1 reads MDHEN; CDR2 reads SYDVKM. J lost 7 bases, V lost 5 bases, and 12 bases had no gene match. The CDR3 nucleotides read TGTGCCAGCAGTCCCACCACGGACAGGGAGCGTGAAAAACTGTTTTTT. This gives the protein CASSPTTDREREKLFF.

This chain joins TRBV6-1 and TRBJ1-4; TRBD1 is a possible D gene (6 bases). This CDR3 has 13 residues. Germline V gene sequence: CDR1 MNHNS, CDR2 SASEGT. Trimming removed 7 bases at V and 7 bases at J, with 13 bases between. The CDR3 region is CASTRGPREKLFF. As DNA, the CDR3 is TGTGCCAGCACCAGGGGTCCACGTGAAAAACTGTTTTTT.

This clone was seen a single time. V and J are TRBV28 and TRBJ1-3; D possibly corresponds to TRBD1 (6 bases). This CDR3 has 15 amino acids. Germline lookup yields CDR1 MDHEN and CDR2 SYDVKM. Trimming stripped 2 bases from V and 1 base from J, with 9 bases between. The CDR3 here is CASSLGTKSGNTIYF. In DNA form, the CDR3 reads TGTGCCAGCAGTTTAGGGACAAAATCTGGAAACACCATATATTTT.

The chain combines TRBV6-1 with TRBJ2-7; 9 nucleotides align to TRBD1. The CDR3 covers 14 residues. Trimming removed 1 base from V and 3 bases from J; junction bases left unmatched: 1. CDR1 and CDR2 (germline): MNHNS, SASEGT. CDR3 DNA sequence: TGTGCCAGCAGTGAAGGGACAGGGGTCTACGAGCAGTACTTC. Translating it yields CASSEGTGVYEQYF.

CDR3 amino acids: CASNREWSNQPQHF. CDR3 bases: TGTGCCAGCAATCGGGAGTGGAGCAATCAGCCCCAGCATTTT. The chain recombines TRBV2 with TRBJ1-5, with D hard to call. This CDR3 comprises 14 residues. V was clipped by 7 bases and J by 1 base, with 11 bases between them. The V gene's germline CDR1 is SNHLY and CDR2 FYNNEI.

The V call is TRBV7-9, the J call TRBJ2-1, with 8 bases that match TRBD1. The CDR3 is 15 amino acids. Germline V CDR1 and CDR2: SEHNR, FQNEAQ (reference sequence). V was clipped by 5 bases and J by 10 bases; unmatched bases: 13. This CDR3 is CASSPRTGTGGEQFF. The CDR3 DNA reads TGTGCCAGCAGCCCGCGAACCGGGACAGGTGGAGAGCAGTTCTTC.

This clone was seen more than once but under ten times. Other DNA sequences of this sample code for an identical CDR3. The V gene is TRBV4-1, the J gene TRBJ1-6, with D uncertain. V was trimmed by 4 bases and J by 8 bases, leaving 18 bases between them. The CDR3 has 16 amino acids. Germline-derived CDR1 and CDR2 are MGHRA and YSYEKL. The CDR3 coding sequence is TGCGCCAGCAGCCCTATCGGGAGGACCCCAGATTCACCCCTCCACTTT. The encoded protein is CASSPIGRTPDSPLHF.

This clone has only a few counts. This chain links TRBV7-9 with TRBJ2-3; no definite D call. This CDR3 spans 13 amino acids. Germline values: CDR1 SEHNR, CDR2 FQNEAQ (reference sequence). Trimming cost V 2 bases and J 3 bases, with 6 bases left between them. The CDR3 nucleotides read TGTGCCAGCAGCTTATTATCTACAGATACGCAGTATTTT. Translated: CASSLLSTDTQYF.

The chain employs TRBV19 and TRBJ1-1, with D maybe TRBD1 (5 bases). Trimming took off 3 bases at V and 4 bases at J, with 9 bases between the two ends. The germline gives CDR1 LNHDA, CDR2 SQIVND (reference sequence). The CDR3 sequence is 13 residues long. CDR3 DNA sequence: TGTGCCAGTAGTATCGGGCAGGGCACTGAAGCTTTCTTT. Protein sequence: CASSIGQGTEAFF.

The chain's CDR3 is CASSYDSGSGNTIYF. The CDR3 nucleotides are TGTGCCAGCAGTTATGACAGTGGCTCTGGAAACACCATATATTTT. The gene calls are TRBV6-5 and TRBJ1-3, with D possibly being TRBD1 (5 bases). Germline V gives CDR1 MNHEY, CDR2 SVGAGI. Trimming removed 3 bases from V and 0 bases from J, with 9 bases in between. This CDR3 has 15 residues.

This chain links TRBV21-1 with TRBJ2-6; the table gives TRBD2 as D, unverified against the DNA. TRBV21-1 is recorded as a pseudogene. The length of the CDR3 is 13 residues. CDR3 DNA sequence: TGTGCCAGCAAAGCATCTGGGGCCAACGTCCTGACTTTC. This encodes CASKASGANVLTF.

This clone showed up just a few times. The V gene is TRBV4-2, the J gene TRBJ2-1; TRBD2 aligns across 7 bases. J gave up 4 bases and V 7 bases, and 10 bases lay outside the gene matches. Germline-derived CDR1 and CDR2 are LGHNA and YNFKEQ. The CDR3 is 15 amino acids. CDR3 coding DNA: TGTGCCAGCACTCCCGTCTCGGGAGGTTACAATGAGCAGTTCTTC. Amino acid sequence: CASTPVSGGYNEQFF.